A selection of T cell receptor beta chains follows, all from one sample in a study of shared clonotypes between healthy human individuals. The repertoire was sequenced with immunoSEQ multiplex PCR; TCRdb's copy has only in-frame clones and lacks some. This sample yields roughly 500,000 clones, of which 79% are seen a single time; 10% to 15% belongs to the top ten. The sequencing sample was made of PBMCs. Source of these receptors: a woman between 40 and 50 years old in good health. Some clones in this sample may be carry-over from other donors' samples. Both conserved end residues are part of each CDR3. The D gene is left open where the match is weak. Only some rows state a clone size, as once, few, many or a class for expanded clones.

>TRBJ1-4|-|TRBV5-5|-
TGTGCCAGCACTCGAGGGGAGACTAATGAAAAACTGTTTTTT
CASTRGETNEKLFF
>TRBJ2-2|-|TRBV29-1|-
TGCAGCGTTGGAGAGAACACCGGGGAGCTGTTTTTT
CSVGENTGELFF
>TRBJ2-7|-|TRBV28|-
TGTGCCAGCAGTTTCTCGAACTACGAGCAGTACTTC
CASSFSNYEQYF
>TRBJ2-3|-|TRBV7-2|-
TGTGCCAGCAGCTTTTCCACAGATACGCAGTATTTT
CASSFSTDTQYF
>TRBJ1-6|-|TRBV5-4|-
TGTGCCAGCAGCCAACGGAATTCACCCCTCCACTTT
CASSQRNSPLHF
>TRBJ1-5|-|TRBV23-1|TRBD1
TGCGCCAGCAGTCAATCGTGGGTCCAGGGGGTGAATCAGCCCCAGCATTTT
CASSQSWVQGVNQPQHF
>TRBJ1-5|-|TRBV19|-
TGTGCCAGTAGTTCCCGGACAGCCTTTGGGGGTCCGGGGCCCCAGCATTTT
CASSSRTAFGGPGPQHF
>TRBJ1-2|-|TRBV28|TRBD1
TGTGCCAGCAGACAGGCCGGCCTGGGGTACGACAGGGGGGATACACAAGGTGGCTACACCTTC
CASRQAGLGYDRGDTQGGYTF
>TRBJ2-1|-|TRBV16|-
TGTGCCAGCAGCGTGCAGACCAATGAGCAGTTCTTC
CASSVQTNEQFF
>TRBJ2-7|-|TRBV5-3|TRBD1
TGTGCCAGAAGCTTCCTCCGGTCAGGACAGGGCCCCTACGAGCAGTACTTC
CARSFLRSGQGPYEQYF
>TRBJ1-5|few|TRBV19|-
TGTGCCAGTAGTGTGACCCTGGGCAGCAATCAGCCCCAGCATTTT
CASSVTLGSNQPQHF
>TRBJ1-1|-|TRBV5-4|-
TGTGCCAGCAGGGTCGGGGGCAACACTGAAGCTTTCTTT
CASRVGGNTEAFF
>TRBJ2-7|few|TRBV5-1|TRBD2
TGCGCCAGCTCAGTAGCGGGATCCACCGAGCAGTACTTC
CASSVAGSTEQYF
>TRBJ2-7|-|TRBV29-1|-
TGCAGCGTGGGCCTCGTCTACGAGCAGTACTTC
CSVGLVYEQYF
>TRBJ2-3|-|TRBV4-1|TRBD2
TGCGCCAGCAGCCAATTATGGACTAGCGGGAGCGCAGATACGCAGTATTTT
CASSQLWTSGSADTQYF
>TRBJ2-7|-|TRBV7-8|TRBD2
TGTGCCAGCACGATAGCGGGAGACTCCTACGAGCAGTACTTC
CASTIAGDSYEQYF
>TRBJ2-2|-|TRBV10-1|TRBD2
TGCGCCAGCAGTGAGTCGAAGCGGGAGGGCCTGAGGAACACCGGGGAGCTGTTTTTT
CASSESKREGLRNTGELFF
>TRBJ1-2|once|TRBV5-1|-
TGCGCCAGCAGCCCGGGGGGGTCTTTCTATGGCTACACCTTC
CASSPGGSFYGYTF
>TRBJ1-6|-|TRBV28|-
TGTGCCAGCAGCCCCGGGACGTTTGCCCTCCACTTT
CASSPGTFALHF
>TRBJ2-1|-|TRBV18|TRBD2
TGTGCCAGCTCACCAGAGGCGGGAGGGCCGCTTGAAGACAATGAGCAGTTCTTC
CASSPEAGGPLEDNEQFF
>TRBJ2-7|-|TRBV5-4|TRBD2
TGTGCCAGCAGCTCCGGGACTAGCGGGAGGGCCGGCGGGGAGCAGTACTTC
CASSSGTSGRAGGEQYF
>TRBJ1-5|-|TRBV4-2|TRBD1
TGTGCCAGCAGCCATGTCCGGGACAGGGGAAGCCAGCCCCAGCATTTT
CASSHVRDRGSQPQHF
>TRBJ2-1|-|TRBV7-2|TRBD1
TGTGCCAGCAGCTTAAACAGGGGGAATGAGCAGTTCTTC
CASSLNRGNEQFF
>TRBJ2-1|few|TRBV2|-
TGTGCCAGCAGGGAGTATGAGCAGTTCTTC
CASREYEQFF
>TRBJ2-3|-|TRBV7-8|-
TGTGCCAGCAGCTCGTCGCCAGATACGCAGTATTTT
CASSSSPDTQYF
>TRBJ2-3|-|TRBV10-3|TRBD2
TGTGCCATCAGTGAAACCCTAGCGGTCACAGATACGCAGTATTTT
CAISETLAVTDTQYF
>TRBJ2-7|-|TRBV7-2|-
TGTGCCAGCAGCTTATCCCAGACCTACGAGCAGTACTTC
CASSLSQTYEQYF
>TRBJ1-1|-|TRBV28|TRBD1
TGTGCCAGCAGGGGCACAGGGGAGTTTAGTGCTGAAGCTTTCTTT
CASRGTGEFSAEAFF
>TRBJ2-6|many|TRBV6-4|-
TGTGCCAGCAGTGACACGCGATCTGGGGCCAACGTCCTGACTTTC
CASSDTRSGANVLTF
>TRBJ2-5|once|TRBV7-9|-
TGTGCCAGCAGCGTTGGGACGGGGGAGACCCAGTACTTC
CASSVGTGETQYF
>TRBJ2-5|many|TRBV5-8|TRBD1
TGTGCCAGCAGCCAGGGACAGATCCAAGAGACCCAGTACTTC
CASSQGQIQETQYF
>TRBJ2-7|-|TRBV6-1|-
TGTGCCAGCAGTGAAGTACTTCTTCTCGGCGAGCAGTACTTC
CASSEVLLLGEQYF
>TRBJ2-7|few|TRBV5-1|-
TGCGCCAGCAGCGAGGTTGGGGGGTACGAGCAGTACTTC
CASSEVGGYEQYF
>TRBJ2-1|once|TRBV9|-
TGTGCCAGCAGCGTGGCGGATCGCTACAATGAGCAGTTCTTC
CASSVADRYNEQFF
>TRBJ2-5|-|TRBV5-6|-
TGTGCCAGCAGCTTTTTAGGTGCCCAAGAGACCCAGTACTTC
CASSFLGAQETQYF
>TRBJ2-1|-|TRBV6-1|TRBD2
TGTGCCAGCACCCCGGGACTAGCGGGTAACAATGAGCAGTTCTTC
CASTPGLAGNNEQFF
>TRBJ2-2|-|TRBV14|TRBD2
TGTGCCAGCAGCCAGAGGAGAGCGGGAGCTACCGGGGAGCTGTTTTTT
CASSQRRAGATGELFF
>TRBJ2-7|many|TRBV30|-
TGTGCCTGGAGTATCGGACGGGTCGAGCAGTACTTC
CAWSIGRVEQYF
>TRBJ2-3|-|TRBV14|-
TGTGCCAGCAGCCAAGATGTGACAGATACGCAGTATTTT
CASSQDVTDTQYF
>TRBJ2-7|-|TRBV7-2|TRBD2
TGTGCCAGCAGCCCCCCTGGGGGGGTTCTCTCTGAGCAGTACTTC
CASSPPGGVLSEQYF
>TRBJ2-3|-|TRBV5-1|-
TGCGCCAGCAGCTTGGCCGGGGGCGCAGATACGCAGTATTTT
CASSLAGGADTQYF
>TRBJ2-3|-|TRBV28|TRBD1
TGTGCCAGCAACTTAGGACAGGGCACAGATACGCAGTATTTT
CASNLGQGTDTQYF
>TRBJ2-1|-|TRBV28|-
TGTGCCAGCAGCTCCCCTGGCAGGCTAGGCTCCTACAATGAGCAGTTCTTC
CASSSPGRLGSYNEQFF
>TRBJ2-5|-|TRBV28|-
TGTGCCAGCAGTTTCTCCAGACAAGAGACCCAGTACTTC
CASSFSRQETQYF
>TRBJ1-1|-|TRBV5-1|-
TGCGCCAGCAGCACAGACACCTACACTGAAGCTTTCTTT
CASSTDTYTEAFF